This TCR beta chain was sequenced in a study of T cell repertoires in cytomegalovirus infection. Study-level information: Shared public TCR beta signatures pointed to both CMV infection and a matching HLA type.

TCRdb reprocessed the reads with MiXCR, giving one entry per CDR3 protein. The sample has around 530,000 distinct CDR3 sequences, around 27% seen once. CDR3 length: 16 residues. The germline V and J ends were trimmed by 1 base and 3 bases, with 15 bases remaining between them. Germline values: CDR1 LNHNV, CDR2 YYDKDF (reference sequence). About this clonotype itself: Its target is not known.

Findings and limits, study-wide: Adding up the frequency of public TCR beta families identified people who carried CMV plus the relevant HLA. In two of eight donors, the top clonotype was HLA-C-restricted CMV-specific.

Specimen: PBMCs. This chain links TRBV15 with TRBJ1-2, with D possibly being TRBD1 (6 bases). This TCR was sampled from a human donor in good health (CMV status not recorded). Some clones in this sample may be carry-over from other donors' samples. CDR3 bases: TGTGCCACCAGCAGAGGATTCACAGGGAGGGACTATGGCTACACCTTC. It is translated as CATSRGFTGRDYGYTF.